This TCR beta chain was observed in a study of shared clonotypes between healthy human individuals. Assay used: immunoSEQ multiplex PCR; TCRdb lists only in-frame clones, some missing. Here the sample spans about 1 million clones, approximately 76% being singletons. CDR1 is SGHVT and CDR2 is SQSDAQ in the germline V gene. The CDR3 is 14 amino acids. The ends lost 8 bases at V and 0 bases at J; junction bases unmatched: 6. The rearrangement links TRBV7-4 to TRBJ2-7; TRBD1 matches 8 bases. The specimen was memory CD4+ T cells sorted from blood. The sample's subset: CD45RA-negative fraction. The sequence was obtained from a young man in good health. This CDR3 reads CASCGQGASYEQYF. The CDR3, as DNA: TGTGCCAGCTGCGGGCAGGGGGCCTCCTACGAGCAGTACTTC.